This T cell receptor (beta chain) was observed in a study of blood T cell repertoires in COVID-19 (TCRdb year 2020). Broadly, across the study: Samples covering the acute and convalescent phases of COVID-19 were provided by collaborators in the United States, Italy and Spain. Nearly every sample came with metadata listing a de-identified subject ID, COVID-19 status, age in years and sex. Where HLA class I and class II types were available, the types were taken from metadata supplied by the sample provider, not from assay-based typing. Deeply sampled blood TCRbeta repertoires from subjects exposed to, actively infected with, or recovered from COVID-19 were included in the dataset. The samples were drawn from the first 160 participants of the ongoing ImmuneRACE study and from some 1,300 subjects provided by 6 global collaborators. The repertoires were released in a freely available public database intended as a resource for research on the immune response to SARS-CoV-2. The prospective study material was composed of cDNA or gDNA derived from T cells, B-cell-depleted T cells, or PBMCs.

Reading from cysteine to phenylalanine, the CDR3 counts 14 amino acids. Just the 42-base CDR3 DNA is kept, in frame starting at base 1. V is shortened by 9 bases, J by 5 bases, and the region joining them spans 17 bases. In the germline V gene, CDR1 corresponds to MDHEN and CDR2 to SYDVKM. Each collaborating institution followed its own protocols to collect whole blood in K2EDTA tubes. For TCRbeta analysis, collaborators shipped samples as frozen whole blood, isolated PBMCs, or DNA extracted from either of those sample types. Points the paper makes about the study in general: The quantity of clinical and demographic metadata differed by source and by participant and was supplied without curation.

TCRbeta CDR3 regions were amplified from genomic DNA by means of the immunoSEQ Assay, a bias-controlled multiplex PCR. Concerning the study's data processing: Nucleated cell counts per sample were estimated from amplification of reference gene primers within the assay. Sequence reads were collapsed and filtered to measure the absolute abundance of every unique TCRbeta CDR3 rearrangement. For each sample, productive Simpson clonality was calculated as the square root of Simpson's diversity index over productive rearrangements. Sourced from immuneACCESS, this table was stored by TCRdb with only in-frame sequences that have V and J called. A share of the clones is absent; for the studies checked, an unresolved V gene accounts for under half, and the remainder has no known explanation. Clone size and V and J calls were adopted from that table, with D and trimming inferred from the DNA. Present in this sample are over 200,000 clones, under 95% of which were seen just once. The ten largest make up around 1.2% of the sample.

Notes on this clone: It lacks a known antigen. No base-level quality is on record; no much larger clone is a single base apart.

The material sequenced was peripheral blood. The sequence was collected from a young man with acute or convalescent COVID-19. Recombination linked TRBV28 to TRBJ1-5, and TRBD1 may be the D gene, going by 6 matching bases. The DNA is TGTGCCAGTCGGAGGGGGGGGGCATATCAGCCCCAGCATTTT. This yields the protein CASRRGGAYQPQHF.